The T cell receptor beta chain under discussion was sequenced for a study of blood T cell repertoires in COVID-19. Study as a whole: The origin of the acute and convalescent COVID-19 samples was the United States, Italy and Spain.

Authors' methods: Estimation of nucleated cell counts relied on the amplification of reference gene primers. The method was immunoSEQ multiplex PCR; TCRdb's version includes in-frame clones alone and lacks a portion of them. That table furnishes V, J and clone size, whereas the DNA furnished D and trimming. The sample consists of about 150,000 clones, about 86% of them appearing once. Participants, roughly 18 to 100 years old, spanned around 26 US areas. Cohort 3 donors were reported recovered after two negative PCRs, clearance, or symptom resolution. Deletions cut 7 bases from V and 0 bases from J, with 12 bases between. The germline CDR1 and CDR2 sequences are LNHDA and SQIVND (reference sequence). CDR3 length: 14 amino acids.

The sample was PBMCs or T cells enriched from blood (not recorded which). The chain employs TRBV19 and TRBJ1-1; D is uncertain. This TCR came from a man aged 50 to 60 who had recovered from COVID-19. This chain's CDR3 is CASIDQAMNTEAFF. In DNA, the CDR3 is TGTGCCAGTATCGACCAGGCCATGAACACTGAAGCTTTCTTT. Together with reference TRBV19 and TRBJ1-1, the CDR3 gives the full variable domain: DGGITQSPKYLFRKEGQNVTLSCEQNLNHDAMYWYRQDPGQGLRLIYYSQIVNDFQKGDIAEGYSVSREKKESFPLTVTSAQKNPTAFYLCASIDQAMNTEAFFGQGTRLTVV.